The clone carrying this T cell receptor (beta chain) was seen more than once but under ten times. Its target is not known. The data were taken from a study of beta chain features in type 1 diabetes. Study results and limitations: PCR might favor shorter templates, equally in patients and controls.

Germline CDR1 reads SGDLS; CDR2 reads YYNGEE. Germline trimming cut 4 bases from V and 3 bases from J; bases unmatched to any gene: 6. The CDR3 is 14 residues long. The entirety of the isolated RNA underwent reverse transcription, so expressed TCRB transcripts were sequenced. The assay was immunoSEQ multiplex PCR, and TCRdb's table has in-frame clones only and misses some. The data hold hundreds of thousands of clones, with 15% to 18% observed a single time. The rearrangement uses TRBV9 and TRBJ1-2, with TRBD1 identical over 7 bases. The origin of this receptor is a man younger than 35 in good health. Sample: naive CD4+ T cells from blood. The CDR3 loop is CASSIRDSHYGYTF. The CDR3, as DNA: TGTGCCAGCAGCATCCGGGACAGCCACTATGGCTACACCTTC.